Sequencing of this T cell receptor (beta chain) was carried out in a study of CD8 T cells in ankylosing spondylitis. After removal of 6 bases from V and 5 bases from J, the junction contained 7 bases not matched to a gene. The CDR3 extends over 13 amino acids. Germline V lookup: CDR1 DFQATT, CDR2 SNEGSKA (reference sequence). Using its own MiXCR run on the 5' RACE reads, TCRdb lists one record per CDR3 protein. The sample includes about 310,000 distinct CDR3 sequences, less than 25% of them seen just once. This clonotype was seen more than once but under ten times. J is TRBJ2-7 and V is TRBV20-1; 10 bases are shared with TRBD2. Sequencing was performed on blood, either unsorted or a sorted T cell fraction (not recorded which). This clonotype was sampled from a female donor with ankylosing spondylitis or in good health (not recorded which). The CDR3 DNA reads as TGCAGTGCGGTGTCTAGCGGGAGCCACGAGCAGTACTTC. Translated, it gives CSAVSSGSHEQYF.